Listed here are 32 T cell receptor beta chains from one sample, sequenced in a study of blood T cell repertoires in COVID-19. Assay used: immunoSEQ multiplex PCR; TCRdb lists only in-frame clones, some missing. Among about 300,000 clones listed, around 90% were seen once. Sequencing was performed on peripheral blood. These TCRs come from a woman aged 45 to 65 with COVID-19, enrolled during active disease.

This clone came up a few times. This chain joins TRBV29-1 and TRBJ2-7, with D possibly TRBD2 on 5 matching bases. V lost 3 bases to trimming and J lost 6 bases, with 12 bases between them. There are 12 residues in the CDR3. The germline gives CDR1 SQVTM, CDR2 ANQGSEA. The CDR3 region has the DNA TGCAGCGTTGAGCCACCTGGAGGCGAGCAGTACTTC. Encoded protein: CSVEPPGGEQYF.

The V gene is TRBV3-1 (or the pseudogene TRBV3-2), the J gene TRBJ2-5, with TRBD2 identical over 7 bases. The CDR3 length is 21 residues. Germline assignment: CDR1 LGHDT and CDR2 YNNKEL (reference sequence). V lost 0 bases to trimming and J lost 0 bases; unmatched junction nucleotides: 19. As DNA, the CDR3 is TGTGCCAGCAGCCAAGATAAGGCGTCGGATTCGCGGGAGTTGGACCAAGAGACCCAGTACTTC. Protein sequence: CASSQDKASDSRELDQETQYF.

The CDR3 nucleotides read TGTGCCAGCAGCTTGGATTTAGCGGGAGGGAGATTACAGCAGTTCTTC. Amino acid sequence: CASSLDLAGGRLQQFF. V usage is TRBV5-8 and J usage is TRBJ2-1, with 11 bases matching TRBD2. V was pared by 0 bases and J by 11 bases, with 10 bases of the junction left unmatched. Germline CDR1 and CDR2: SGHTS and YDEGEE. The CDR3 runs 16 residues.

The chain links TRBV7-6 to TRBJ2-3; D is undetermined. V dropped 1 base and J dropped 1 base, with 6 bases sitting between them. The CDR3 is 14 residues long. The germline V gene has CDR1 SGHVS and CDR2 FNYEAQ. This chain's CDR3 is CASSLVPGTDTQYF. The DNA for the CDR3 is TGTGCCAGCAGCTTAGTTCCAGGCACAGATACGCAGTATTTT.

This rearrangement joins TRBV27 to TRBJ2-3; 10 nucleotides match TRBD1. Germline V gives CDR1 MNHEY, CDR2 SMNVEV (reference sequence). The CDR3 has 14 amino acids. With 5 bases clipped from V and 5 bases from J, the junction kept 4 bases outside the gene matches. The CDR3: CASSRQGARDTQYF. The CDR3 DNA reads as TGTGCCAGCAGTCGACAGGGGGCGCGAGATACGCAGTATTTT.

The chain joins TRBV7-9 to TRBJ1-5; 7 bases map to TRBD1. Germline V gives CDR1 SEHNR, CDR2 FQNEAQ (reference sequence). The CDR3 length is 14 residues. Trimming took 5 bases from V and 6 from J; bases not matched to a gene: 7. CDR3 coding DNA: TGTGCCAGCAGCCGGAAGGGGGCGGGTCAGCCCCAGCATTTT. It specifies CASSRKGAGQPQHF.

V and J are TRBV27 and TRBJ2-7; 8 bases line up with TRBD2. From germline, CDR1 is MNHEY and CDR2 SMNVEV (reference sequence). V shed 6 bases and J 2 bases; nucleotides not matched to a gene: 3. CDR3 length: 13 residues. As DNA, the CDR3 is TGTGCCAGCAGCCACGGGAGGGCCTACGAGCAGTACTTC. It encodes CASSHGRAYEQYF.

The chain employs TRBV19 and TRBJ2-2; 8 positions agree with TRBD2. Germline trimming cut 0 bases from V and 6 bases from J; bases unmatched to any gene: 3. The CDR3 totals 15 residues. Germline V gene sequence: CDR1 LNHDA, CDR2 SQIVND (reference sequence). CDR3 loop: CASSIEREAAGELFF. The CDR3 DNA reads TGTGCCAGTAGTATAGAGCGGGAGGCTGCCGGGGAGCTGTTTTTT.

The rearrangement uses TRBV24-1 and TRBJ2-5; tentatively, D is TRBD2 (6 bases). The CDR3 length is 15 residues. Germline CDR1 reads KGHDR; CDR2 reads SFDVKD. The ends were cut back, 4 bases at V and 4 bases at J, with 15 bases in the middle. CDR3 residues: CATSDPTRGSETQYF. The CDR3 DNA reads as TGTGCCACCAGTGACCCGACTAGGGGTTCAGAGACCCAGTACTTC.

V is TRBV6-6 and J is TRBJ1-5; the match to TRBD1 covers 7 bases. CDR1 is MNHNY and CDR2 is SVGAGI in the germline V gene (reference sequence). Trimming removed 5 bases from V and 5 bases from J; junction bases left unmatched: 15. The CDR3 consists of 17 residues. The CDR3 DNA is TGTGCCAGCAGTCTTATCCTAATCGGGACAGCCGATCAGCCCCAGCATTTT. It yields the protein CASSLILIGTADQPQHF.

This clone appeared once. The rearrangement links TRBV5-4 to TRBJ2-7; 11 bases align to TRBD1. Germline V gene sequence: CDR1 SGHNT, CDR2 YYREEE (reference sequence). CDR3 length: 14 residues. Trimming removed 2 bases from V and 4 bases from J; junction bases left unmatched: 2. CDR3 coding DNA: TGTGCCAGCAGCTTTGGGACAGGGGGGTACGAGCAGTACTTC. This translates into CASSFGTGGYEQYF. Full variable domain (rest looked up from reference TRBV5-4 and TRBJ2-7): ETGVTQSPTHLIKTRGQQVTLRCSSQSGHNTVSWYQQALGQGPQFIFQYYREEENGRGNFPPRFSGLQFPNYSSELNVNALELDDSALYLCASSFGTGGYEQYFGPGTRLTVT.

The count of this clone is one. The chain has TRBV27 and TRBJ2-2, with 7 bases identical to TRBD2. Trimming took 8 bases from V and 1 from J; bases not matched to a gene: 10. The CDR3 totals 16 residues. The germline V gene encodes CDR1 MNHEY and CDR2 SMNVEV (reference sequence). The DNA of the CDR3 is TGTGCCAGCTGGAGCGGGATGGGGGGGAACACCGGGGAGCTGTTTTTT. Translation: CASWSGMGGNTGELFF.

The rearrangement uses TRBV19 and TRBJ2-1; 9 nucleotides line up with TRBD2. Germline V gives CDR1 LNHDA, CDR2 SQIVND (reference sequence). This CDR3 is built from 15 residues. V was pared by 3 bases and J by 3 bases, with 3 bases of the junction left unmatched. The CDR3 here is CASSIKREVYNEQFF. CDR3 sequence (DNA): TGTGCCAGTAGTATCAAGCGGGAGGTCTACAATGAGCAGTTCTTC.

This clone was seen just once. The chain carries TRBV5-1 and TRBJ2-6, with TRBD1 matching over 8 bases. The J segment lost 0 bases and the V segment lost 6 bases, leaving 11 bases of the junction unmatched. Looked up from germline, CDR1 is SGHRS and CDR2 is YFSETQ. This CDR3 is built from 18 residues. The CDR3 region has the DNA TGCGCCAGCAAAAGGATAGACAGGGGTTACTCTGGGGCCAACGTCCTGACTTTC. As protein: CASKRIDRGYSGANVLTF.

The chain joins TRBV24-1 to TRBJ2-1, with D possibly TRBD2 on 5 matching bases. This CDR3 has 18 residues. Per germline, CDR1 KGHDR and CDR2 SFDVKD. Trimming removed 4 bases at V and 0 bases at J, with 18 bases between. The CDR3 loop reads CATSDPSTKRSSYNEQFF. CDR3 sequence (DNA): TGTGCCACCAGTGACCCCTCGACTAAACGTAGCTCCTACAATGAGCAGTTCTTC.

This clone was counted a single time. V usage is TRBV11-2 and J usage is TRBJ2-7, with a possible D match to TRBD1 (6 bases). This CDR3 contains 15 residues. V was cut by 4 bases and J by 2 bases, with 15 bases left in between. Germline V gene lookup returns CDR1 SGHAT and CDR2 FQNNGV. This CDR3 reads CASSSHSTGTYEQYF. In DNA form, the CDR3 reads TGTGCCAGCAGCTCCCACTCTACAGGGACCTACGAGCAGTACTTC.

The CDR3 reads CASSRDSGNYGYTF. CDR3 DNA: TGTGCCAGCAGTCGAGATTCCGGGAACTATGGCTACACCTTC. V and J are TRBV2 and TRBJ1-2; D is unclear. Trimming removed 5 bases at V and 2 bases at J, with 12 bases between. The CDR3 runs to 14 residues. Germline CDR1 is SNHLY and CDR2 is FYNNEI.

The chain uses TRBV24-1 and TRBJ1-1; TRBD1 agrees at 7 bases. The J segment lost 13 bases and the V segment lost 8 bases, leaving 12 bases of the junction unmatched. The CDR3 contains 12 residues. CDR1 is KGHDR, CDR2 SFDVKD, per germline. CDR3 in DNA: TGTGCCACCATAGATGACAGGGAGAAAGTTTTCTTT. It translates to CATIDDREKVFF.

The V gene is TRBV7-2, the J gene TRBJ2-7; maybe TRBD1 (5 bases). V was shortened by 1 base and J by 3 bases, with 13 bases between the two germline ends. This CDR3 region has 15 residues. CDR1 is SGHTA and CDR2 is FQGNSA in the germline V gene. The CDR3 sequence: CASSLDPRQFYEQYF. DNA for the CDR3: TGTGCCAGCAGCTTAGACCCCCGACAGTTCTACGAGCAGTACTTC.

The chain has TRBV5-1 and TRBJ2-6; TRBD1 matches 7 bases. V gave up 1 base and J gave up 1 base; unmatched junction bases: 5. The CDR3 is made up of 17 amino acids. Germline CDR1 and CDR2: SGHRS and YFSETQ. Written as DNA, the CDR3 is TGCGCCAGCAGCTTGAGTCAGGGGGTTTCTGGGGCCAACGTCCTGACTTTC. Protein: CASSLSQGVSGANVLTF.

CDR3 DNA sequence: TGTGCCAGCAGTGATGTGACAGGGAGATCGCAGCCCCAGCATTTT. Translating gives CASSDVTGRSQPQHF. The chain recombines TRBV2 with TRBJ1-5, with 7 bases identical to TRBD1. The CDR3 covers 15 residues. Germline loops: CDR1 SNHLY, CDR2 FYNNEI. With 3 bases clipped from V and 7 bases from J, the junction kept 9 bases outside the gene matches.

J is TRBJ1-1 and V is TRBV11-1, with D uncertain. Germline V gives CDR1 SGHAT, CDR2 FQDESV (reference sequence). This CDR3 has 11 residues. The V and J ends lost 3 bases and 7 bases respectively, with 6 bases between them. CDR3 in DNA: TGTGCCAGCAGCTTGGGCAGTGAAGCTTTCTTT. It is translated as CASSLGSEAFF. Full variable domain (rest looked up from reference TRBV11-1 and TRBJ1-1): EAEVAQSPRYKITEKSQAVAFWCDPISGHATLYWYRQILGQGPELLVQFQDESVVDDSQLPKDRFSAERLKGVDSTLKIQPAELGDSAMYLCASSLGSEAFFGQGTRLTVV.

V and J are TRBV11-1 and TRBJ2-7; 7 nucleotides agree with TRBD1. There are 15 residues in the CDR3. Germline V gene data show CDR1 as SGHAT and CDR2 as FQDESV (reference sequence). J lost 1 base, V lost 5 bases, and 8 bases had no gene match. CDR3 in amino acids: CASSPQQGYSYEQYF. The CDR3 DNA is TGTGCCAGCAGCCCGCAACAGGGGTATTCCTACGAGCAGTACTTC. Full variable domain (outside the CDR3, taken from reference TRBV11-1 and TRBJ2-7): EAEVAQSPRYKITEKSQAVAFWCDPISGHATLYWYRQILGQGPELLVQFQDESVVDDSQLPKDRFSAERLKGVDSTLKIQPAELGDSAMYLCASSPQQGYSYEQYFGPGTRLTVT.

The V and J genes are TRBV14 and TRBJ2-1, with 11 bases aligning to TRBD2. The V and J ends lost 6 bases and 4 bases, in that order; junction bases with no gene match: 11. The length of the CDR3 is 17 residues. CDR1 SGHDN and CDR2 FVKESK come from the germline V gene. CDR3 loop: CASSPQFGTSGYNEQFF. For the CDR3, the DNA is TGTGCCAGCAGTCCCCAATTCGGGACTAGCGGTTACAATGAGCAGTTCTTC.

The gene calls are TRBV11-3 and TRBJ1-1, with 8 positions matching TRBD1. This CDR3 spans 13 amino acids. V was clipped by 7 bases and J by 5 bases; unmatched bases: 6. Per germline, CDR1 SGHNT and CDR2 YENEEA. CDR3 coding DNA: TGTGCCAGCAAGTCGACAGGGGTGACTGAAGCTTTCTTT. This codes for CASKSTGVTEAFF.

This chain joins TRBV18 and TRBJ2-7, with a possible D match to TRBD1 (5 bases). V was clipped by 4 bases and J by 3 bases, with 10 bases between them. The CDR3 spans 13 residues. Germline CDR1 reads KGHSH; CDR2 reads LQKENI. CDR3 sequence (DNA): TGTGCCAGCTCACAAGGGGTTCACTACGAGCAGTACTTC. Amino acids: CASSQGVHYEQYF. The variable domain in full, with the rest retrieved from reference TRBV18 and TRBJ2-7, is NAGVMQNPRHLVRRRGQEARLRCSPMKGHSHVYWYRQLPEEGLKFMVYLQKENIIDESGMPKERFSAEFPKEGPSILRIQQVVRGDSAAYFCASSQGVHYEQYFGPGTRLTVT.

The chain combines TRBV19 with TRBJ1-5, with 7 bases lining up with TRBD1. Trimming at V came to 5 bases and at J to 4 bases, leaving 5 bases not matched to a gene. CDR3 length equals 14 residues. Germline CDR1 LNHDA, CDR2 SQIVND (reference sequence). The CDR3 nucleotides read TGTGCCAGTAGTGTCGACAGGGATAATCAGCCCCAGCATTTT. This translates into CASSVDRDNQPQHF. Full variable domain (outside the CDR3, taken from reference TRBV19 and TRBJ1-5): DGGITQSPKYLFRKEGQNVTLSCEQNLNHDAMYWYRQDPGQGLRLIYYSQIVNDFQKGDIAEGYSVSREKKESFPLTVTSAQKNPTAFYLCASSVDRDNQPQHFGDGTRLSIL.

This chain links TRBV27 with TRBJ2-1; D is unresolved. The V end lost 0 bases, the J end lost 2 bases, and 8 bases lay between the germline ends. The CDR3 consists of 15 residues. Per the germline V gene, CDR1 is MNHEY and CDR2 is SMNVEV (reference sequence). Written as DNA, the CDR3 is TGTGCCAGCAGTTTATCCCCGAGCGCCTACAATGAGCAGTTCTTC. Encoded protein: CASSLSPSAYNEQFF.

This chain connects TRBV18 to TRBJ1-1; TRBD1 matches at 9 bases. The CDR3 is 18 residues long. Germline CDR1 KGHSH, CDR2 LQKENI. The V and J ends lost 0 bases and 4 bases, in that order; junction bases with no gene match: 12. The CDR3 sequence: CASSPPGTGLGPTTEAFF. As DNA, the CDR3 is TGTGCCAGCTCACCACCGGGGACAGGGTTGGGCCCGACCACTGAAGCTTTCTTT.

The gene calls are TRBV7-9 and TRBJ2-3, with unresolved D. This CDR3 contains 15 residues. Germline assignment: CDR1 SEHNR and CDR2 FQNEAQ (reference sequence). V was shortened by 1 base and J by 1 base, with 9 bases between the two germline ends. CDR3 residues: CASSLGAGGTDTQYF. In DNA, the CDR3 is TGTGCCAGCAGCTTAGGGGCCGGTGGCACAGATACGCAGTATTTT.

The chain combines TRBV3-1 (or the pseudogene TRBV3-2) with TRBJ2-1; D remains ambiguous. Trimming took off 0 bases at V and 5 bases at J, with 5 bases between the two ends. Looked up from germline, CDR1 is LGHDT and CDR2 is YNNKEL (reference sequence). The CDR3 runs to 13 residues. The CDR3 is CASSQDGDNEQFF. In nucleotides, the CDR3 is TGTGCCAGCAGCCAAGACGGAGACAATGAGCAGTTCTTC.

The rearrangement links TRBV5-5 to TRBJ2-7, with D perhaps TRBD2 (5 bases). CDR1 is SGHKS and CDR2 is YYEKEE in the germline V gene (reference sequence). The V and J ends lost 0 bases and 5 bases respectively, with 9 bases between them. The CDR3 covers 13 residues. The CDR3 spells CASSLDWENEQYF. The CDR3 DNA reads TGTGCCAGCAGCTTGGATTGGGAGAACGAGCAGTACTTC.